Each of the 12 T cell receptor beta chains below was sequenced from the same sample in a study of regulatory T cells in long-lasting Graves disease. According to the study, TCR beta libraries were built with iRepertoire HTBI primers and CDR3-region Arm-PCR. TCRdb analysed the multiplex PCR reads with MiXCR anew, one entry per CDR3 protein. Of hundreds of thousands of distinct CDR3 sequences in the sample, roughly 30% are singletons; the top ten hold roughly 41%. Time point noted: persistent/refractory GD, antithyroid drugs over 5 years with positive TRAb. Extracted RNA from PBMCs served as the source of the TCR library. The sequencing here drew on peripheral blood mononuclear cells (PBMCs), taken when the disease was refractory, from a patient treated with antithyroid drugs. Receptor source: a female donor with Graves disease.

In this sample, this clonotype turned up a few times. J is TRBJ1-2 and V is TRBV12-3 or TRBV12-4; tentatively, D is TRBD1 (6 bases). The ends were cut back, 2 bases at V and 6 bases at J, with 16 bases in the middle. This CDR3 is 15 amino acids long. CDR3 residues: CASSLTLQGLDGYTF. The CDR3 DNA reads as TGTGCCAGCAGTTTAACCTTACAGGGTTTGGATGGCTACACCTTC.

The chain uses TRBV11-2 and TRBJ1-1; 7 nucleotides line up with TRBD1. The germline CDR1 and CDR2 sequences are SGHAT and FQNNGV. V gave up 6 bases and J gave up 5 bases; unmatched junction bases: 12. The CDR3 is 15 residues long. The CDR3 reads CASRSVQGRGTEAFF. CDR3 in DNA: TGTGCCAGCAGGTCCGTACAGGGGAGGGGAACTGAAGCTTTCTTT. Drawing the rest from reference TRBV11-2 and TRBJ1-1, the complete variable domain is EAGVAQSPRYKIIEKRQSVAFWCNPISGHATLYWYQQILGQGPKLLIQFQNNGVVDDSQLPKDRFSAERLKGVDSTLKIQPAKLEDSAVYLCASRSVQGRGTEAFFGQGTRLTVV.

The chain employs TRBV18 and TRBJ2-1, with D possibly matching TRBD2 (6 bases). CDR1 is KGHSH, CDR2 LQKENI, per germline. This CDR3 region has 16 residues. The V end was cut by 2 bases, the J end by 10 bases, with 21 bases between. The CDR3 is CASSPTFSAGSIEQFF. The CDR3, as DNA: TGTGCCAGCTCACCAACCTTCTCAGCGGGTTCTATCGAGCAGTTCTTC.

This sequence joins TRBV7-6 and TRBJ1-6; no firm D call. The CDR3 runs to 16 residues. With 1 base removed from V and 0 bases from J, the gap between germline ends came to 7 bases. The germline gives CDR1 SGHVS, CDR2 FNYEAQ. This CDR3 is CASSLDASSYNSPLHF. The CDR3 nucleotides are TGTGCCAGCAGCTTAGATGCCTCCTCCTATAATTCACCCCTCCACTTT.

The V call is TRBV13, the J call TRBJ1-2, with 7 bases fitting TRBD1. The V gene's germline CDR1 is PRHDT and CDR2 FYEKMQ (reference sequence). The CDR3 covers 16 residues. V shed 6 bases and J 4 bases; nucleotides not matched to a gene: 14. This chain's CDR3 is CASRHSGTETFYGYTF. DNA for the CDR3: TGTGCCAGCAGACACAGCGGGACAGAAACATTCTATGGCTACACCTTC.

This clonotype was observed a handful of times. The CDR3 sequence is CASSQQGFGLFF. CDR3 DNA sequence: TGTGCCAGCAGCCAGCAGGGTTTTGGACTGTTTTTT. The rearrangement joins TRBV3-1 to TRBJ1-4; weak D call: TRBD1 (5 bases). Germline loops: CDR1 LGHDT, CDR2 YNNKEL (reference sequence). The V and J ends lost 3 bases and 13 bases respectively, with 12 bases between them. The CDR3 extends over 12 amino acids.

This clonotype was picked up a small number of times. Written as DNA, the CDR3 is TGTGCCAGCAGCTATGAAGGGACGGCCGGCTACGAGCAGTACTTC. This translates into CASSYEGTAGYEQYF. This chain links TRBV11-2 with TRBJ2-7; D may be TRBD1 or TRBD2 (5 bases each). The CDR3 has 15 amino acids. Germline loops: CDR1 SGHAT, CDR2 FQNNGV. Trimming left V 4 bases short and J 3 bases short, with 16 bases between.

The chain couples TRBV7-3 to TRBJ2-7, with D tentatively TRBD1 or TRBD2 (7 bases each). CDR3 length equals 13 residues. Trimming took 5 bases from V and 2 from J, leaving 10 bases between them. In germline, CDR1 is SGHTA, CDR2 FQGTGA. CDR3 DNA: TGTGCCAGCAGCCAGGGGGGGGCCTACGAGCAGTACTTC. It encodes CASSQGGAYEQYF. The full variable domain, its missing parts supplied by reference TRBV7-3 and TRBJ2-7, is GAGVSQTPSNKVTEKGKYVELRCDPISGHTALYWYRQSLGQGPEFLIYFQGTGAADDSGLPNDRFFAVRPEGSVSTLKIQRTERGDSAVYLCASSQGGAYEQYFGPGTRLTVT.

The V and J genes are TRBV6-9 and TRBJ1-3; D ambiguous. Between the trimmed V and J ends, which lost 3 bases and 2 bases, there was a span of 14 bases. The V gene's germline CDR1 is MNHGY and CDR2 SVAAGI. This CDR3 has 16 residues. The CDR3 region has the DNA TGTGCCAGCAGTTACTCTGGCAGGACCCCTGGAAACACCATATATTTT. Its translation is CASSYSGRTPGNTIYF.

This clonotype was seen only a few times. The J gene is TRBJ2-2, the V gene TRBV24-1, with D possibly matching TRBD2 (6 bases). CDR3 size: 14 residues. V lost 6 bases, J lost 5 bases, and 12 bases lay in between. Germline loops: CDR1 KGHDR, CDR2 SFDVKD. The DNA for the CDR3 is TGTGCCACCAGTACCTATAGCGGAACCGGGGAGCTGTTTTTT. Amino acid sequence: CATSTYSGTGELFF.

This rearrangement joins TRBV29-1 to TRBJ1-2, with D perhaps matching TRBD1 (6 bases). Trimming cost V 3 bases and J 2 bases, with 19 bases left between them. The CDR3 has 16 amino acids. Germline V gene data show CDR1 as SQVTM and CDR2 as ANQGSEA. In DNA form, the CDR3 reads TGCAGCGTTGAGTGGGTCCGGGACACCCTCAACTATGGCTACACCTTC. This translates into CSVEWVRDTLNYGYTF. The entire variable domain, with the rest obtained from reference TRBV29-1 and TRBJ1-2, is as follows: SAVISQKPSRDICQRGTSLTIQCQVDSQVTMMFWYRQQPGQSLTLIATANQGSEATYESGFVIDKFPISRPNLTFSTLTVSNMSPEDSSIYLCSVEWVRDTLNYGYTFGSGTRLTVV.

This clonotype was found many times. The gene calls are TRBV2 and TRBJ1-2; 7 bases map to TRBD1. The J segment lost 7 bases and the V segment lost 7 bases, leaving 6 bases of the junction unmatched. The germline CDR1 and CDR2 sequences are SNHLY and FYNNEI. CDR3 length: 12 amino acids. DNA of the CDR3: TGTGCCAGCACTCGGACAGGTGGTGGCTACACCTTC. Translation: CASTRTGGGYTF. The full variable domain, rest sourced from reference TRBV2 and TRBJ1-2, is EPEVTQTPSHQVTQMGQEVILRCVPISNHLYFYWYRQILGQKVEFLVSFYNNEISEKSEIFDDQFSVERPDGSNFTLKIRSTKLEDSAMYFCASTRTGGGYTFGSGTRLTVV.